The 32 T cell receptor beta chains reported below all come from one sample, sequenced in a study of blood T cell repertoires in COVID-19. Clones were read by immunoSEQ multiplex PCR, and TCRdb kept only the in-frame ones, dropping some. The sample shows about 380,000 clones, approximately 84% of them seen only once. Specimen: PBMCs or T cells enriched from blood (not recorded which). The source is a woman in her thirties who had recovered from COVID-19.

The chain recombines TRBV24-1 with TRBJ2-3; 9 bases map to TRBD1. CDR3 length: 14 residues. Germline CDR1 reads KGHDR; CDR2 reads SFDVKD. Trimming took 10 bases from V and 2 from J; bases not matched to a gene: 6. The CDR3 bases are TGTGCCACTGGGGGGACAGGGTACACAGATACGCAGTATTTT. It is translated as CATGGTGYTDTQYF.

V is TRBV28 and J is TRBJ2-1; D possibly corresponds to TRBD2 (6 bases). The germline V and J ends were trimmed by 8 bases and 9 bases, with 14 bases remaining between them. The CDR3 consists of 12 residues. Germline V gene data show CDR1 as MDHEN and CDR2 as SYDVKM. CDR3 loop: CASLRRGGEQFF. The CDR3 bases are TGTGCCAGCCTAAGGCGGGGTGGTGAGCAGTTCTTC. The full variable domain, in which reference TRBV28 and TRBJ2-1 provide the parts outside the CDR3, is DVKVTQSSRYLVKRTGEKVFLECVQDMDHENMFWYRQDPGLGLRLIYFSYDVKMKEKGDIPEGYSVSREKKERFSLILESASTNQTSMYLCASLRRGGEQFFGPGTRLTVL.

The V call is TRBV12-3 or TRBV12-4, the J call TRBJ1-1, with a tentative D call TRBD1 (5 bases). The CDR3 totals 12 residues. V gave up 7 bases and J gave up 11 bases, with 17 bases separating them. The CDR3: CASTAARGAAFF. The CDR3, as DNA: TGTGCCAGCACCGCGGCAAGGGGCGCGGCTTTCTTT.

V and J are TRBV30 and TRBJ1-1; D is possibly TRBD1 (5 bases). The V end lost 2 bases, the J end lost 7 bases, and 14 bases lay between the germline ends. The CDR3 loop spans 13 amino acids. CDR1 GTSNPN and CDR2 SVGIG come from the germline V gene (reference sequence). CDR3 sequence (DNA): TGTGCCTGGAGTAGTGGGGGGTTTGGTGAAGCTTTCTTT. Its protein is CAWSSGGFGEAFF. Full variable domain (rest looked up from reference TRBV30 and TRBJ1-1): SQTIHQWPATLVQPVGSPLSLECTVEGTSNPNLYWYRQAAGRGLQLLFYSVGIGQISSEVPQNLSASRPQDRQFILSSKKLLLSDSGFYLCAWSSGGFGEAFFGQGTRLTVV.

V gene TRBV6-6 combines with J gene TRBJ1-4, with 9 positions matching TRBD1. Trimming cost V 5 bases and J 0 bases; bases outside gene matches: 7. Germline V gene lookup returns CDR1 MNHNY and CDR2 SVGAGI (reference sequence). The CDR3 is 17 residues long. As DNA, the CDR3 is TGTGCCAGCAGTCGGACAGGGGTCTCTGCAACTAATGAAAAACTGTTTTTT. This encodes CASSRTGVSATNEKLFF.

This clone was detected only a few times. Other DNA sequences from this sample encode an identical CDR3 as well. This chain uses TRBV5-1 with TRBJ1-4, with TRBD1 identical over 9 bases. V dropped 4 bases and J dropped 7; count of bases not matched to a gene: 5. Germline CDR1 is SGHRS and CDR2 is YFSETQ. The CDR3 length is 14 residues. CDR3 DNA: TGCGCCAGCAGCCCGGGACAGGGTGGTGAAAAACTGTTTTTT. Amino acids: CASSPGQGGEKLFF. Variable domain in full (rest from reference TRBV5-1 and TRBJ1-4): KAGVTQTPRYLIKTRGQQVTLSCSPISGHRSVSWYQQTPGQGLQFLFEYFSETQRNKGNFPGRFSGRQFSNSRSEMNVSTLELGDSALYLCASSPGQGGEKLFFGSGTQLSVL.

This clone was detected only a few times. This chain connects TRBV3-1 (or the pseudogene TRBV3-2) to TRBJ1-4; 9 bases match TRBD1. V shed 3 bases and J 5 bases; nucleotides not matched to a gene: 7. This CDR3 is built from 16 residues. In germline, CDR1 is LGHDT, CDR2 YNNKEL (reference sequence). CDR3: CASSHPGQGPNEKLFF. CDR3 coding DNA: TGTGCCAGCAGCCACCCGGGACAGGGACCAAATGAAAAACTGTTTTTT.

V usage is TRBV5-6 and J usage is TRBJ2-1; 11 positions agree with TRBD2. The CDR3 length is 16 residues. Trimming took 0 bases from V and 2 from J; bases not matched to a gene: 1. Germline loops: CDR1 SGHDT, CDR2 YYEEEE. CDR3 nucleotide sequence: TGTGCCAGCAGCTTGGTACTAGCGGGAGCCTACAATGAGCAGTTCTTC. Its translation: CASSLVLAGAYNEQFF.

The chain links TRBV18 to TRBJ1-1, with 8 bases fitting TRBD1. J was trimmed by 0 bases and V by 3 bases; bases with no gene match: 3. This CDR3 is 15 amino acids long. Germline CDR1 reads KGHSH; CDR2 reads LQKENI. CDR3 sequence reads: CASSPPGGMNTEAFF. For the CDR3, the DNA is TGTGCCAGCTCACCTCCAGGGGGCATGAACACTGAAGCTTTCTTT.

The rearrangement joins TRBV4-1 to TRBJ2-3, with TRBD2 as a possible D gene (5 bases). From germline, CDR1 is MGHRA and CDR2 YSYEKL. V lost 0 bases and J 2 bases, leaving 15 bases between the germline ends. There are 17 residues in the CDR3. CDR3 in DNA: TGCGCCAGCAGCCAAGATATTGCGACTACCCTCACAGATACGCAGTATTTT. Translating it yields CASSQDIATTLTDTQYF.

The chain recombines TRBV2 with TRBJ1-2, with TRBD1 as a possible D gene (5 bases). Trimming took off 3 bases at V and 6 bases at J, with 17 bases between the two ends. Germline CDR1 reads SNHLY; CDR2 reads FYNNEI. The length of the CDR3 is 15 residues. In DNA, the CDR3 is TGTGCCAGCAGTGAGGGGACTCCCCTAAGGGATGGCTACACCTTC. It encodes CASSEGTPLRDGYTF.

The chain is built from TRBV27 and TRBJ1-3; unclear D gene. V dropped 6 bases and J dropped 1 base, with 13 bases sitting between them. This CDR3 comprises 15 residues. Germline CDR1 and CDR2: MNHEY and SMNVEV (reference sequence). The CDR3 coding sequence is TGTGCCAGCAGGGCCGGCAGGTTTTCTGGAAACACCATATATTTT. Translated, it gives CASRAGRFSGNTIYF.

J is TRBJ2-5 and V is TRBV7-6; TRBD2 matches 8 bases. V was clipped by 11 bases and J by 3 bases; unmatched bases: 8. CDR1 SGHVS and CDR2 FNYEAQ come from the germline V gene. This CDR3 is 13 amino acids long. CDR3 in amino acids: CAGINSGEETQYF. The DNA for the CDR3 is TGTGCCGGAATAAATAGCGGGGAAGAGACCCAGTACTTC.

The J gene is TRBJ2-1, the V gene TRBV5-1, with 8 bases that match TRBD2. The germline V gene has CDR1 SGHRS and CDR2 YFSETQ. V shed 5 bases and J 4 bases; nucleotides not matched to a gene: 11. The CDR3 is made up of 16 amino acids. CDR3 sequence reads: CASRAGDVVGYNEQFF. DNA for the CDR3: TGCGCCAGCAGAGCGGGAGACGTGGTTGGTTACAATGAGCAGTTCTTC.

In this sample, this clone turned up a few times. The chain is built from TRBV4-1 and TRBJ2-1, with D perhaps matching TRBD1 (6 bases). V dropped 1 base and J dropped 4 bases, with 17 bases sitting between them. The CDR3 covers 17 residues. From germline, CDR1 is MGHRA and CDR2 YSYEKL. CDR3 sequence: CASSQGWAQGIYNEQFF. The CDR3, as DNA: TGCGCCAGCAGCCAAGGTTGGGCACAGGGTATTTACAATGAGCAGTTCTTC.

The chain couples TRBV28 to TRBJ1-5; D gene unclear. Germline values: CDR1 MDHEN, CDR2 SYDVKM. This CDR3 is 13 amino acids long. The ends were cut back, 5 bases at V and 7 bases at J, with 12 bases in the middle. CDR3 sequence reads: CASSGPDTQPQHF. The DNA of the CDR3 is TGTGCCAGCAGTGGGCCTGATACGCAGCCCCAGCATTTT.

The chain is built from TRBV4-1 and TRBJ2-7, with D perhaps TRBD1 (5 bases). The V end lost 6 bases, the J end lost 1 base, and 13 bases lay between the germline ends. The CDR3 contains 14 residues. CDR1 and CDR2 from the germline V gene are MGHRA and YSYEKL. This CDR3 is CASRATEASYEQYF. The CDR3 region has the DNA TGCGCCAGCAGAGCGACAGAGGCTTCCTACGAGCAGTACTTC.

The chain is built from TRBV19 and TRBJ2-1; D is perhaps TRBD1 (6 bases). The CDR3 covers 16 residues. Germline CDR1 and CDR2: LNHDA and SQIVND (reference sequence). Trimming took 5 bases from V and 2 from J, leaving 16 bases between them. The CDR3 region is CASSQGGGSAYNEQFF. For the CDR3, the DNA is TGTGCCAGTAGTCAAGGTGGGGGCTCTGCCTACAATGAGCAGTTCTTC. Full variable domain (missing parts from reference TRBV19 and TRBJ2-1): DGGITQSPKYLFRKEGQNVTLSCEQNLNHDAMYWYRQDPGQGLRLIYYSQIVNDFQKGDIAEGYSVSREKKESFPLTVTSAQKNPTAFYLCASSQGGGSAYNEQFFGPGTRLTVL.

The V gene is TRBV19, the J gene TRBJ2-3, with TRBD2 identical over 8 bases. The CDR3 spans 14 residues. Germline lookup yields CDR1 LNHDA and CDR2 SQIVND (reference sequence). Unmatched junction bases numbered 8, after V lost 6 bases and J lost 6 bases. CDR3 sequence reads: CASRSGGPGDTQYF. Here the CDR3 DNA reads TGTGCCAGTAGGTCGGGAGGGCCCGGCGATACGCAGTATTTT.

This chain joins TRBV20-1 and TRBJ1-2, with 7 bases identical to TRBD1. CDR3 length: 11 amino acids. With V trimmed by 6 bases and J by 8 bases, 6 bases remained unmatched. Germline CDR1 DFQATT, CDR2 SNEGSKA (reference sequence). The CDR3 here is CSAPTGDGYTF. CDR3 sequence (DNA): TGCAGTGCCCCTACAGGGGACGGCTACACCTTC.

The chain uses TRBV15 and TRBJ1-1; weak D call: TRBD1 (5 bases). In germline, CDR1 is LNHNV, CDR2 YYDKDF (reference sequence). The CDR3 loop spans 14 amino acids. V was trimmed by 2 bases and J by 0 bases, leaving 7 bases between them. CDR3 sequence (DNA): TGTGCCACCAGCAGACAGGGCCTGAACACTGAAGCTTTCTTT. This translates into CATSRQGLNTEAFF.

The gene calls are TRBV19 and TRBJ2-5; possibly TRBD2 for D (7 bases). V lost 9 bases, J lost 1 base, and 18 bases lay in between. Germline V gene sequence: CDR1 LNHDA, CDR2 SQIVND (reference sequence). This CDR3 is built from 15 residues. The CDR3, as DNA: TGTGCCAGCGGAGAAGGGGGGGCGTTCCAAGAGACCCAGTACTTC. Its translation is CASGEGGAFQETQYF.

V and J are TRBV4-1 and TRBJ2-1, with 11 bases matching TRBD2. V was clipped by 4 bases and J by 4 bases; unmatched bases: 6. Germline CDR1 and CDR2: MGHRA and YSYEKL. The CDR3 sequence is 16 residues long. CDR3 region: CASSPPGTSGYNEQFF. DNA for the CDR3: TGCGCCAGCAGCCCGCCCGGGACTAGCGGATACAATGAGCAGTTCTTC.

This clone showed up just once. V gene TRBV11-3 combines with J gene TRBJ2-2, with D possibly matching TRBD2 (6 bases). This CDR3 is 17 amino acids long. The germline CDR1 and CDR2 sequences are SGHNT and YENEEA. Trimming left V 2 bases short and J 0 bases short, with 13 bases between. CDR3 coding DNA: TGTGCCAGCAGCTTACGGGGGAGCTCTCCGAACACCGGGGAGCTGTTTTTT. The encoded protein is CASSLRGSSPNTGELFF.

V gene TRBV18 combines with J gene TRBJ2-7; D is possibly TRBD2 (6 bases). V lost 8 bases, J lost 4 bases, and 12 bases lay in between. CDR3 length equals 12 residues. Germline V lookup: CDR1 KGHSH, CDR2 LQKENI. The CDR3 DNA follows: TGTGCCAGCGCGGGACTCACTTACGAGCAGTACTTC. It specifies CASAGLTYEQYF.

CDR3 amino acids: CASSTREGAIYF. The DNA of the CDR3 is TGTGCCAGCAGTACCAGGGAGGGGGCCATATATTTT. The V gene is TRBV7-9, the J gene TRBJ1-3; a weak D match, TRBD1 (6 bases). V gave up 6 bases and J gave up 11 bases, with 14 bases separating them. CDR3 length: 12 residues. Per germline, CDR1 SEHNR and CDR2 FQNEAQ (reference sequence). Together with reference TRBV7-9 and TRBJ1-3, the CDR3 gives the full variable domain: DTGVSQNPRHKITKRGQNVTFRCDPISEHNRLYWYRQTLGQGPEFLTYFQNEAQLEKSRLLSDRFSAERPKGSFSTLEIQRTEQGDSAMYLCASSTREGAIYFGEGSWLTVV.

The chain uses TRBV5-1 and TRBJ2-1; TRBD2 matches 10 bases. In germline, CDR1 is SGHRS, CDR2 YFSETQ. Germline trimming cut 0 bases from V and 3 bases from J; bases unmatched to any gene: 3. This CDR3 region has 16 residues. CDR3 in DNA: TGCGCCAGCAGCTTGGAAGCGGGGGGGCTCTACAATGAGCAGTTCTTC. This codes for CASSLEAGGLYNEQFF. The full variable domain, completed using reference TRBV5-1 and TRBJ2-1, is KAGVTQTPRYLIKTRGQQVTLSCSPISGHRSVSWYQQTPGQGLQFLFEYFSETQRNKGNFPGRFSGRQFSNSRSEMNVSTLELGDSALYLCASSLEAGGLYNEQFFGPGTRLTVL.

This rearrangement joins TRBV5-1 to TRBJ2-5; D not resolved. Trimming cost V 3 bases and J 1 base, with 7 bases left between them. Germline V gives CDR1 SGHRS, CDR2 YFSETQ. The CDR3 totals 13 residues. CDR3 loop: CASSSVPQETQYF. CDR3 nucleotide sequence: TGCGCCAGCAGCTCTGTCCCCCAAGAGACCCAGTACTTC.

This clone was observed a single time. The chain joins TRBV27 to TRBJ2-1; the D is unclear. V was pared by 3 bases and J by 9 bases, with 12 bases between. The CDR3 is 13 residues long. Germline V CDR1 and CDR2: MNHEY, SMNVEV (reference sequence). As DNA, the CDR3 is TGTGCCAGCAGTTTTTTGAGGTCCGGTGAGCAGTTCTTC. Residues: CASSFLRSGEQFF.

The gene calls are TRBV19 and TRBJ2-3, with 8 bases matching TRBD2. Germline V gene lookup returns CDR1 LNHDA and CDR2 SQIVND (reference sequence). V lost 7 bases, J lost 1 base, and 7 bases stayed unmatched. The CDR3 contains 15 residues. CDR3 coding DNA: TGTGCCAGTACCCGCACTAGCGGTGGCACAGATACGCAGTATTTT. Translating gives CASTRTSGGTDTQYF.

The gene calls are TRBV5-1 and TRBJ2-7; the match to TRBD2 covers 13 bases. CDR3 length: 15 amino acids. Germline CDR1 is SGHRS and CDR2 is YFSETQ. V gave up 6 bases and J gave up 3 bases; unmatched junction bases: 6. CDR3 bases: TGCGCCAGCAACGCCGGGACTAGCGGGGTCTACGAGCAGTACTTC. Protein sequence: CASNAGTSGVYEQYF.

The J gene is TRBJ2-1, the V gene TRBV9; 11 bases are a match to TRBD2. With V trimmed by 2 bases and J by 4 bases, 8 bases remained unmatched. The CDR3 is 17 amino acids. Per the germline V gene, CDR1 is SGDLS and CDR2 is YYNGEE. The CDR3 DNA reads as TGTGCCAGCAGCGTGCGGGTAGCGGGGGGGTGGTACAATGAGCAGTTCTTC. It yields the protein CASSVRVAGGWYNEQFF.